This record concerns one T cell receptor beta chain sequence. The entry originates in a study of blood T cell repertoires in COVID-19. Assay used: immunoSEQ multiplex PCR; TCRdb lists only in-frame clones, some missing. The sample comprises under 400,000 clones, about 90% of which are singletons, and 2.5% to 3% rests with the top ten. The CDR3 loop spans 16 amino acids. Trimming removed 3 bases from V and 2 bases from J; junction bases left unmatched: 7. CDR1 and CDR2 from the germline V gene are KGHDR and SFDVKD. Sequences were obtained from peripheral blood. The sequence derives from a woman in her twenties or thirties with COVID-19, enrolled during active disease. This chain uses TRBV24-1 with TRBJ2-5, with 8 bases fitting TRBD1. CDR3 in DNA: TGTGCCACCAGTGATAACGACAGGGGCGAACAAGAGACCCAGTACTTC. Amino acids: CATSDNDRGEQETQYF.